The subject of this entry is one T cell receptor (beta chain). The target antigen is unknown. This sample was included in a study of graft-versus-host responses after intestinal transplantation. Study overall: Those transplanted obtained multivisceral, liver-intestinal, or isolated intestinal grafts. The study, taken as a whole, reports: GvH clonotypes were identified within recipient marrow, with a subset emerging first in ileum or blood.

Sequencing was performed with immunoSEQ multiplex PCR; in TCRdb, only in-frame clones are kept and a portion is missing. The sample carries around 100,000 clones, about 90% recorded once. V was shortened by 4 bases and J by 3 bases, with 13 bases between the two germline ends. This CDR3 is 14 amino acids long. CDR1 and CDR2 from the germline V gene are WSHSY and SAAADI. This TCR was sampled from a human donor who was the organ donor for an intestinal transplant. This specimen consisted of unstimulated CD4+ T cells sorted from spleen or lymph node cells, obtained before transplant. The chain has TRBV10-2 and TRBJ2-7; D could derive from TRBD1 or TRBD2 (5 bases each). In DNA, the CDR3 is TGCGCCAGCAGTGGGGGGAATACAGGCTACGAGCAGTACTTC. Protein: CASSGGNTGYEQYF.